These 13 T cell receptor beta chains came from one sample sequenced in a study of T cell responses to AZD1222 COVID-19 vaccine. Using immunoSEQ multiplex PCR, the repertoire was profiled, and TCRdb retains in-frame clones only, with some absent. This sample has roughly 120,000 clones; about 87% occur once, and the top ten carry roughly 6.7%. The source was peripheral blood, collected 28 days after the second AZD1222 dose. These receptors were collected from an adult who received the AZD1222 COVID-19 vaccine.

This chain connects TRBV11-3 to TRBJ2-5; tentatively, D is TRBD1 (6 bases). This CDR3 has 13 amino acids. V was pared by 1 base and J by 4 bases, with 7 bases between. The germline CDR1 and CDR2 sequences are SGHNT and YENEEA. CDR3 sequence: CASSLAQGETQYF. DNA of the CDR3: TGTGCCAGCAGCTTAGCACAGGGAGAGACCCAGTACTTC.

This sequence joins TRBV15 and TRBJ2-1, with 9 nucleotides matching TRBD2. CDR1 LNHNV and CDR2 YYDKDF come from the germline V gene (reference sequence). With V trimmed by 5 bases and J by 7 bases, 6 bases remained unmatched. The CDR3 length is 14 residues. The CDR3 DNA sequence: TGTGCCACCAGCGGCGGGGGGGCCGAGAATGAGCAGTTCTTC. Amino acids: CATSGGGAENEQFF. Using reference TRBV15 and TRBJ2-1 for the parts outside the CDR3, the full variable domain is DAMVIQNPRYQVTQFGKPVTLSCSQTLNHNVMYWYQQKSSQAPKLLFHYYDKDFNNEADTPDNFQSRRPNTSFCFLDIRSPGLGDTAMYLCATSGGGAENEQFFGPGTRLTVL.

The rearrangement uses TRBV24-1 and TRBJ2-5; TRBD1 might be the D (6 bases). The CDR3 has 15 residues. The germline CDR1 and CDR2 sequences are KGHDR and SFDVKD. Trimming took off 5 bases at V and 0 bases at J, with 12 bases between the two ends. Here the CDR3 reads CATSVRGNNQETQYF. The CDR3 nucleotides read TGTGCCACCAGTGTCAGGGGCAACAACCAAGAGACCCAGTACTTC.

This rearrangement joins TRBV3-1 (or the pseudogene TRBV3-2) to TRBJ2-2; D is ambiguous. Germline loops: CDR1 LGHDT, CDR2 YNNKEL (reference sequence). The CDR3 is 14 amino acids. With 0 bases removed from V and 6 bases from J, the gap between germline ends came to 8 bases. The CDR3 region is CASSQDSFPGELFF. The CDR3 nucleotides read TGTGCCAGCAGCCAAGACAGTTTCCCCGGGGAGCTGTTTTTT.

The V call is TRBV19, the J call TRBJ1-2, with 8 bases matching TRBD1. CDR3 length: 17 residues. Per the germline V gene, CDR1 is LNHDA and CDR2 is SQIVND (reference sequence). With 6 bases clipped from V and 4 bases from J, the junction kept 16 bases outside the gene matches. The CDR3 spells CASSLKQGDAGFYGYTF. The CDR3, as DNA: TGTGCCAGTAGCCTAAAACAGGGGGACGCCGGGTTCTATGGCTACACCTTC.

The chain joins TRBV19 to TRBJ2-1, with 9 nucleotides matching TRBD1. CDR3 length equals 15 residues. Germline loops: CDR1 LNHDA, CDR2 SQIVND (reference sequence). With V trimmed by 3 bases and J by 8 bases, 8 bases remained unmatched. CDR3 protein: CASSIRDRVLDEQFF. DNA for the CDR3: TGTGCCAGTAGTATCCGGGACAGGGTTCTCGATGAGCAGTTCTTC.

The chain is built from TRBV30 and TRBJ2-2; no firm D call. The CDR3 contains 15 residues. Germline-derived CDR1 and CDR2 are GTSNPN and SVGIG (reference sequence). V shed 0 bases and J shed 7 bases, with 15 bases lying between them. CDR3 region: CAWSVHPRQIGELFF. The CDR3 DNA sequence: TGTGCCTGGAGTGTACACCCCCGTCAAATCGGGGAGCTGTTTTTT. The whole variable domain, remainder taken from reference TRBV30 and TRBJ2-2, is SQTIHQWPATLVQPVGSPLSLECTVEGTSNPNLYWYRQAAGRGLQLLFYSVGIGQISSEVPQNLSASRPQDRQFILSSKKLLLSDSGFYLCAWSVHPRQIGELFFGEGSRLTVL.

The chain has TRBV6-1 and TRBJ1-2; no clear D gene. The CDR3 is 12 amino acids. V was cut by 1 base and J by 5 bases, with 5 bases left in between. Germline CDR1 is MNHNS and CDR2 is SASEGT. CDR3 sequence reads: CASSEGAYGYTF. The DNA of the CDR3 is TGTGCCAGCAGTGAAGGGGCATATGGCTACACCTTC.

The chain combines TRBV10-3 with TRBJ1-5; no firm D call. There are 14 residues in the CDR3. V gave up 4 bases and J gave up 1 base, with 8 bases separating them. CDR1 ENHRY and CDR2 SYGVKD come from the germline V gene. CDR3 residues: CAISAGESNQPQHF. The CDR3 DNA sequence: TGTGCCATCAGTGCGGGAGAGAGCAATCAGCCCCAGCATTTT.

This chain joins TRBV10-2 and TRBJ2-2; 12 bases are shared with TRBD2. Trimming at V came to 5 bases and at J to 5 bases, leaving 6 bases not matched to a gene. Per germline, CDR1 WSHSY and CDR2 SAAADI. The length of the CDR3 is 16 residues. Written as DNA, the CDR3 is TGCGCCAGCAGTCATCGACTAGCGGGGGTTACCGGGGAGCTGTTTTTT. This encodes CASSHRLAGVTGELFF.

The chain couples TRBV27 to TRBJ2-7; TRBD2 matches 8 bases. The V gene end was trimmed by 8 bases and the J gene end by 0 bases; junction bases not matched to a gene: 9. Germline values: CDR1 MNHEY, CDR2 SMNVEV (reference sequence). The CDR3 spans 15 residues. The CDR3 DNA reads as TGTGCCAGCGTTCCCCTAGCGGGTGGCTCCTACGAGCAGTACTTC. This encodes CASVPLAGGSYEQYF.

The J gene is TRBJ1-1, the V gene TRBV12-3 or TRBV12-4; 7 bases line up with TRBD1. The CDR3 extends over 13 amino acids. V trimming: 7 bases; J trimming: 1 base; junction bases outside the gene matches: 3. The CDR3 DNA reads as TGTGCCAGCAATCGACAGGGGAACACTGAAGCTTTCTTT. Amino acids: CASNRQGNTEAFF.

The V and J genes are TRBV5-4 and TRBJ1-1, with unresolved D. The ends were cut back, 4 bases at V and 4 bases at J, with 20 bases in the middle. Germline V gives CDR1 SGHNT, CDR2 YYREEE (reference sequence). This CDR3 has 16 amino acids. The CDR3 is CASSPYSQAISTEAFF. The CDR3 DNA reads TGTGCCAGCAGCCCCTATTCTCAGGCCATCTCCACTGAAGCTTTCTTT.